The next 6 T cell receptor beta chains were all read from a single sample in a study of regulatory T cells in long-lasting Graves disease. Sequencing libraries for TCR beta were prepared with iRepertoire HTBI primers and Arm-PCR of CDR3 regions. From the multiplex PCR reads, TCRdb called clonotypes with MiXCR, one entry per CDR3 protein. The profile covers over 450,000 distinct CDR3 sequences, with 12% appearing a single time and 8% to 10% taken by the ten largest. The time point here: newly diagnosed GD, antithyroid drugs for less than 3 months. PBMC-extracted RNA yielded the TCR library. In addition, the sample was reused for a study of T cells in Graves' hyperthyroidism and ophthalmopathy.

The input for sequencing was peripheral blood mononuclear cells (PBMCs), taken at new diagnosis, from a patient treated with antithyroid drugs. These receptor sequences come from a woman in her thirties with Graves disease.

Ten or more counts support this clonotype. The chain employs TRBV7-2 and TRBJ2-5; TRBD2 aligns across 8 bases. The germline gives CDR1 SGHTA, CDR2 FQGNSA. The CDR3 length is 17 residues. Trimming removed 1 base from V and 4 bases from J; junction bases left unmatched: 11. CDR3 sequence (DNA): TGTGCCAGCAGCTTAGGTGGGGGAGCGGGAGTTAGAGAGACCCAGTACTTC. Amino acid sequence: CASSLGGGAGVRETQYF. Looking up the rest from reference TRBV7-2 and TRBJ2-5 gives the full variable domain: GAGVSQSPSNKVTEKGKDVELRCDPISGHTALYWYRQSLGQGLEFLIYFQGNSAPDKSGLPSDRFSAERTGGSVSTLTIQRTQQEDSAVYLCASSLGGGAGVRETQYFGPGTRLLVL.

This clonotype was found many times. The CDR3 DNA reads TGTGCCACCAGTGATTTGCGGGCAGGGCAAGAGACCCAGTACTTC. Encoded protein: CATSDLRAGQETQYF. The rearrangement uses TRBV24-1 and TRBJ2-5, with D perhaps matching TRBD1 (5 bases). The V gene lost 0 bases and the J gene lost 2 bases, with 9 bases spanning the gap. This CDR3 contains 15 residues. Germline V gene sequence: CDR1 KGHDR, CDR2 SFDVKD.

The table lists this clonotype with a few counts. CDR3 nucleotide sequence: TGCAGTGCTAGAGATAATTTCCAGGGCGGCTACACCTTC. Translated: CSARDNFQGGYTF. The chain has TRBV20-1 and TRBJ1-2; tentative D call: TRBD1 (5 bases). CDR1 is DFQATT and CDR2 is SNEGSKA in the germline V gene (reference sequence). CDR3 length: 13 amino acids. The V end was cut by 0 bases, the J end by 8 bases, with 13 bases between.

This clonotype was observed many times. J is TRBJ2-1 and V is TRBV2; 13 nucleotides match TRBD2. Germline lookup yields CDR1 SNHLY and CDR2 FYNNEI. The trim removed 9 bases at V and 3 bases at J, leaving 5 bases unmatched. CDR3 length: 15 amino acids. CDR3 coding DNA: TGTGCCAGGGGGACTAGCGGGACCCGCTACAATGAGCAGTTCTTC. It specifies CARGTSGTRYNEQFF.

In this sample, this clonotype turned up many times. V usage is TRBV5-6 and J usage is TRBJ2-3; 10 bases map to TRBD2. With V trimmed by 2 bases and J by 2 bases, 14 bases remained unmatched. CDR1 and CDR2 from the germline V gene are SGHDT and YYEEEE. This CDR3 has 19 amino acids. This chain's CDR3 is CASSFFNPGLADITDTQYF. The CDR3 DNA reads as TGTGCCAGCAGCTTCTTCAACCCTGGACTAGCGGACATCACAGATACGCAGTATTTT.

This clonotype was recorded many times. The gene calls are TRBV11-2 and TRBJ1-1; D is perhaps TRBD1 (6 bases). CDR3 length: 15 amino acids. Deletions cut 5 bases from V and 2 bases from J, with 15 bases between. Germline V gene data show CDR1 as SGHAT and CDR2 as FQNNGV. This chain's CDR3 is CASSKGGWINTEAFF. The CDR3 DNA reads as TGTGCCAGCAGCAAAGGGGGTTGGATAAACACTGAAGCTTTCTTT.